Listed below are T cell receptor beta chains from one sample, sequenced in a study of blood T cell repertoires in COVID-19. Clones were sequenced by immunoSEQ multiplex PCR, and TCRdb holds only the in-frame ones, with some missing. The sample gives about 35,000 clones, around 86% of which show up once; 10% is in the top ten. The sample comprised peripheral blood. These receptors were collected from an elderly man with active COVID-19. The CDR3 runs from the conserved cysteine through the conserved F or W. Fields, in order: clone size, D gene, J gene, V gene, CDR3 protein, CDR3 DNA. A D gene is named only where the DNA matches it firmly. Some rows have no size entry. The others give once, few or many, or a class for an expanded clone.

clone size: .; D gene: .; J gene: TRBJ1-5; V gene: TRBV4-3; CDR3 protein: CASSQVIGSNQPQHF; CDR3 DNA: TGCGCCAGCAGCCAAGTCATCGGGAGCAATCAGCCCCAGCATTTT
clone size: .; D gene: .; J gene: TRBJ2-1; V gene: TRBV2; CDR3 protein: CASSGSGKAYNEQFF; CDR3 DNA: TGTGCCAGCAGTGGTAGCGGTAAGGCCTACAATGAGCAGTTCTTC
clone size: .; D gene: .; J gene: TRBJ2-3; V gene: TRBV7-9; CDR3 protein: CASSPGGVTDTQYF; CDR3 DNA: TGTGCCAGCAGCCCCGGTGGAGTCACAGATACGCAGTATTTT
clone size: .; D gene: .; J gene: TRBJ2-3; V gene: TRBV6-5; CDR3 protein: CASKGLSTDTQYF; CDR3 DNA: TGTGCCAGCAAGGGGCTTAGCACAGATACGCAGTATTTT
clone size: .; D gene: .; J gene: TRBJ2-3; V gene: TRBV7-9; CDR3 protein: CASSLGSVDTQYF; CDR3 DNA: TGTGCCAGCAGCTTAGGATCGGTAGATACGCAGTATTTT
clone size: .; D gene: TRBD1; J gene: TRBJ1-4; V gene: TRBV29-1; CDR3 protein: CSVKDRVDEKLFF; CDR3 DNA: TGCAGCGTCAAGGACAGGGTCGATGAAAAACTGTTTTTT
clone size: .; D gene: TRBD2; J gene: TRBJ2-7; V gene: TRBV11-2; CDR3 protein: CASSLAGGISEQYF; CDR3 DNA: TGTGCCAGCAGCTTAGCGGGGGGGATCAGCGAGCAGTACTTC
clone size: once; D gene: TRBD2; J gene: TRBJ2-5; V gene: TRBV28; CDR3 protein: CASSWSGKETQYF; CDR3 DNA: TGTGCCAGCAGTTGGAGCGGGAAAGAGACCCAGTACTTC
clone size: few; D gene: .; J gene: TRBJ2-7; V gene: TRBV19; CDR3 protein: CASSIEPLSRGTYEQYF; CDR3 DNA: TGTGCCAGTAGTATAGAACCCCTGAGCCGCGGTACGTACGAGCAGTACTTC
clone size: once; D gene: .; J gene: TRBJ2-5; V gene: TRBV5-6; CDR3 protein: CASSLMLGGSETQYF; CDR3 DNA: TGTGCCAGCAGCTTGATGCTAGGGGGTTCGGAGACCCAGTACTTC
clone size: .; D gene: .; J gene: TRBJ2-3; V gene: TRBV9; CDR3 protein: CASSVSPPGAQYF; CDR3 DNA: TGTGCCAGCAGCGTCTCCCCACCAGGGGCCCAGTATTTT
clone size: .; D gene: .; J gene: TRBJ1-1; V gene: TRBV5-1; CDR3 protein: CASKRTEGRGTEAFF; CDR3 DNA: TGCGCCAGCAAAAGGACAGAAGGACGGGGAACTGAAGCTTTCTTT
clone size: few; D gene: .; J gene: TRBJ1-2; V gene: TRBV7-9; CDR3 protein: CASSTTTGIGGYTF; CDR3 DNA: TGTGCCAGCAGCACGACTACAGGGATAGGTGGCTACACCTTC
clone size: .; D gene: .; J gene: TRBJ1-5; V gene: TRBV19; CDR3 protein: CASSMVGRWPQHF; CDR3 DNA: TGTGCCAGTAGTATGGTGGGGAGGTGGCCCCAGCATTTT
clone size: .; D gene: .; J gene: TRBJ2-5; V gene: TRBV6-5; CDR3 protein: CASRTSGESETQYF; CDR3 DNA: TGTGCCAGCAGGACCTCGGGGGAGAGTGAGACCCAGTACTTC
clone size: few; D gene: .; J gene: TRBJ2-4; V gene: TRBV19; CDR3 protein: CASSGGFRENIQYF; CDR3 DNA: TGTGCCAGTAGCGGGGGTTTCAGGGAGAACATTCAGTACTTC
clone size: .; D gene: .; J gene: TRBJ1-5; V gene: TRBV28; CDR3 protein: CASSLRGGRNQPQHF; CDR3 DNA: TGTGCCAGCAGTTTAAGGGGGGGACGGAATCAGCCCCAGCATTTT
clone size: few; D gene: TRBD1; J gene: TRBJ1-2; V gene: TRBV7-8; CDR3 protein: CASSFPQITGGTYGYTF; CDR3 DNA: TGTGCCAGCAGCTTCCCACAAATTACAGGGGGAACCTATGGCTACACCTTC
clone size: .; D gene: .; J gene: TRBJ1-1; V gene: TRBV18; CDR3 protein: CASSTPVRTEAFF; CDR3 DNA: TGTGCCAGCTCCACACCCGTCCGAACTGAAGCTTTCTTT
clone size: .; D gene: .; J gene: TRBJ2-1; V gene: TRBV5-4; CDR3 protein: CASSLAGNNEQFF; CDR3 DNA: TGTGCCAGCAGCTTGGCAGGGAACAATGAGCAGTTCTTC
clone size: .; D gene: TRBD2; J gene: TRBJ2-1; V gene: TRBV18; CDR3 protein: CASVPGLAGSNEQFF; CDR3 DNA: TGTGCCAGCGTACCGGGACTAGCGGGATCCAATGAGCAGTTCTTC
clone size: .; D gene: .; J gene: TRBJ2-7; V gene: TRBV20-1; CDR3 protein: CSASAGSYEQYF; CDR3 DNA: TGCAGTGCTAGTGCGGGAAGCTACGAGCAGTACTTC
clone size: .; D gene: .; J gene: TRBJ2-7; V gene: TRBV7-9; CDR3 protein: CASSLESSEQYF; CDR3 DNA: TGTGCCAGCAGCTTAGAATCCTCCGAGCAGTACTTC
clone size: .; D gene: TRBD2; J gene: TRBJ2-1; V gene: TRBV19; CDR3 protein: CASSMPSGRAGYNEQFF; CDR3 DNA: TGTGCCAGTAGTATGCCTAGCGGGAGGGCCGGCTACAATGAGCAGTTCTTC
clone size: .; D gene: .; J gene: TRBJ2-7; V gene: TRBV30; CDR3 protein: CQQEHEQYF; CDR3 DNA: TGTCAACAGGAGCACGAGCAGTACTTC
clone size: .; D gene: TRBD2; J gene: TRBJ2-3; V gene: TRBV7-9; CDR3 protein: CASSLGFTAGGDVTQYF; CDR3 DNA: TGTGCCAGCAGCTTAGGATTTACGGCGGGAGGGGATGTTACGCAGTATTTT
clone size: .; D gene: .; J gene: TRBJ2-5; V gene: TRBV7-8; CDR3 protein: CASSLLGGGQETQYF; CDR3 DNA: TGTGCCAGCTCCCTTCTGGGGGGAGGCCAAGAGACCCAGTACTTC
clone size: .; D gene: TRBD1; J gene: TRBJ1-5; V gene: TRBV6-1; CDR3 protein: CASSGNAGGAFNQPQHF; CDR3 DNA: TGTGCCAGCAGTGGTAACGCAGGGGGCGCGTTCAATCAGCCCCAGCATTTT
clone size: .; D gene: TRBD1; J gene: TRBJ2-7; V gene: TRBV6-2/TRBV6-3; CDR3 protein: CASSWGQGAYEQYF; CDR3 DNA: TGTGCCAGCAGTTGGGGACAGGGAGCCTACGAGCAGTACTTC